This TCR beta chain derives from a study of shared clonotypes between healthy human individuals. Using immunoSEQ multiplex PCR, the repertoire was profiled, and TCRdb retains in-frame clones only, with some absent. The sample lists millions of clones, about 92% occurring once. Per the germline V gene, CDR1 is SQVTM and CDR2 is ANQGSEA. V lost 7 bases and J lost 3, with 20 bases in between. The CDR3 spans 15 residues. The receptor was derived from a man younger than 30 in good health. Source material: naive CD4+ T cells sorted from blood. Stated subset: CD45RA+ positively selected. The chain uses TRBV29-1 and TRBJ2-3, with D possibly being TRBD1 or TRBD2 (5 bases each). The CDR3 nucleotides are TGCAGCGCCTCAACGTGGGCAGGGAGAACAGATACGCAGTATTTT. It translates to CSASTWAGRTDTQYF.